The 26 T cell receptor beta chains below come from one sample, sequenced in a study of T cell responses to AZD1222 COVID-19 vaccine. Profiled with immunoSEQ multiplex PCR; TCRdb holds only in-frame clones, not every one. The sample comprises around 100,000 clones, 70% to 90% of which are singletons, and roughly 19% rests with the top ten. This specimen consisted of peripheral blood, obtained on day 0 of AZD1222 vaccination. The receptors stem from an adult in good health.

This clone was observed a handful of times. The chain joins TRBV7-2 to TRBJ1-4, with 7 bases that match TRBD1. CDR1 is SGHTA, CDR2 FQGNSA, per germline. This CDR3 region has 19 residues. The junction had 15 bases not matched to a gene; V was cut back by 5 bases and J by 0 bases. CDR3 loop: CASSQRQGARETTNEKLFF. For the CDR3, the DNA is TGTGCCAGCAGCCAGAGACAGGGAGCTCGGGAGACAACTAATGAAAAACTGTTTTTT.

This clone appeared many times. The chain couples TRBV7-9 to TRBJ2-7, with 7 nucleotides matching TRBD1. The V and J ends lost 7 bases and 0 bases, in that order; junction bases with no gene match: 12. This CDR3 contains 16 residues. The germline V gene has CDR1 SEHNR and CDR2 FQNEAQ (reference sequence). CDR3 in amino acids: CASISAGQGDSYEQYF. The CDR3 DNA follows: TGTGCCAGCATCTCCGCTGGTCAGGGGGACTCCTACGAGCAGTACTTC.

This chain joins TRBV28 and TRBJ2-1; tentatively, D is TRBD1 (6 bases). This CDR3 comprises 13 residues. Germline CDR1 MDHEN, CDR2 SYDVKM. Trimming removed 8 bases from V and 5 bases from J, with 13 bases in between. The CDR3 sequence: CASQTGLDNEQFF. The CDR3 nucleotides read TGTGCCAGCCAGACAGGCCTTGACAATGAGCAGTTCTTC.

The rearrangement joins TRBV20-1 to TRBJ1-4; no clear D. V lost 6 bases and J lost 5, with 7 bases in between. Germline loops: CDR1 DFQATT, CDR2 SNEGSKA (reference sequence). CDR3 size: 11 residues. The CDR3 DNA is TGCAGTGCCGACTTCAATGAAAAACTGTTTTTT. Its protein is CSADFNEKLFF.

This chain uses TRBV6-2 or TRBV6-3 with TRBJ2-5; tentatively, D is TRBD1 or TRBD2 (5 bases each). CDR3 size: 15 residues. V lost 5 bases and J lost 2, with 15 bases in between. Germline CDR1 reads MNHEY; CDR2 reads SVGEGT. The CDR3 DNA reads TGTGCCAGCAGTCCCGGACCCTGGGGGCAAGAGACCCAGTACTTC. Residues: CASSPGPWGQETQYF.

The chain is built from TRBV19 and TRBJ1-5, with D possibly TRBD1 on 5 matching bases. The CDR3 consists of 14 residues. From germline, CDR1 is LNHDA and CDR2 SQIVND (reference sequence). Trimming removed 5 bases at V and 4 bases at J, with 12 bases between. CDR3 nucleotide sequence: TGTGCCAGTAGTCTCCGGGACGGTAATCAGCCCCAGCATTTT. Protein: CASSLRDGNQPQHF.

This clone was found once. The V and J genes are TRBV28 and TRBJ1-2; 7 bases match TRBD1. V dropped 5 bases and J dropped 2; count of bases not matched to a gene: 20. The CDR3 contains 19 residues. Per the germline V gene, CDR1 is MDHEN and CDR2 is SYDVKM. The CDR3 coding sequence is TGTGCCAGCAGTACACCCCACAGGGGTTATAATAGGGTAAACTATGGCTACACCTTC. Amino acids: CASSTPHRGYNRVNYGYTF.

The V gene is TRBV7-6, the J gene TRBJ2-7, with 9 positions matching TRBD2. This CDR3 has 14 residues. Germline V lookup: CDR1 SGHVS, CDR2 FNYEAQ. V was pared by 5 bases and J by 3 bases, with 5 bases of the junction left unmatched. CDR3 residues: CASSQVAGVYEQYF. The CDR3 DNA is TGTGCCAGCAGCCAAGTAGCGGGGGTCTACGAGCAGTACTTC.

This chain links TRBV6-4 with TRBJ1-1, with D tentatively TRBD1 (5 bases). The CDR3 has 14 residues. V dropped 0 bases and J dropped 11 bases, with 16 bases sitting between them. Germline V gives CDR1 MRHNA, CDR2 SNTAGT. The CDR3 DNA follows: TGTGCCAGCAGTGACTCGACGACTGGGGCGGTGGCTTTCTTT. Translated, it gives CASSDSTTGAVAFF.

This clone turned up a few times. This chain uses TRBV27 with TRBJ1-6, with D uncertain. This CDR3 comprises 13 residues. Germline V gene sequence: CDR1 MNHEY, CDR2 SMNVEV (reference sequence). The V gene lost 5 bases and the J gene lost 7 bases, with 9 bases spanning the gap. The CDR3 here is CASSLRFNSPLHF. DNA for the CDR3: TGTGCCAGCAGTCTCCGCTTCAATTCACCCCTCCACTTT.

The chain is built from TRBV4-2 and TRBJ1-2; tentatively, D is TRBD1 (5 bases). The V end lost 3 bases, the J end lost 7 bases, and 18 bases lay between the germline ends. Germline-derived CDR1 and CDR2 are LGHNA and YNFKEQ. The CDR3 has 15 residues. The CDR3 region is CASSQQGLGSGGYTF. The CDR3 DNA reads as TGTGCCAGCAGCCAGCAGGGCTTAGGGTCTGGTGGCTACACCTTC.

The rearrangement joins TRBV4-3 to TRBJ1-2, with D tentatively TRBD1 (5 bases). This CDR3 has 14 amino acids. V lost 1 base and J lost 7, with 13 bases in between. CDR1 LGHNA and CDR2 YSLEER come from the germline V gene. CDR3 amino acids: CASSQVGRAAGYTF. The CDR3 DNA is TGCGCCAGCAGCCAAGTGGGCAGGGCGGCTGGCTACACCTTC.

The gene calls are TRBV11-2 and TRBJ2-2, with 8 nucleotides matching TRBD2. The CDR3 sequence is 18 residues long. J lost 5 bases, V lost 1 base, and 12 bases had no gene match. Germline assignment: CDR1 SGHAT and CDR2 FQNNGV. The CDR3 protein is CASSLGALRTSTTGELFF. The CDR3 DNA reads as TGTGCCAGCAGCTTAGGGGCTTTGCGGACTAGCACTACCGGGGAGCTGTTTTTT. Drawing the rest from reference TRBV11-2 and TRBJ2-2, the complete variable domain is EAGVAQSPRYKIIEKRQSVAFWCNPISGHATLYWYQQILGQGPKLLIQFQNNGVVDDSQLPKDRFSAERLKGVDSTLKIQPAKLEDSAVYLCASSLGALRTSTTGELFFGEGSRLTVL.

This chain links TRBV5-3 with TRBJ2-5; D is possibly TRBD1 or TRBD2 (5 bases each). TRBV5-3 is marked as an open reading frame, function uncertain. Trimming removed 7 bases at V and 5 bases at J, with 21 bases between. This CDR3 contains 15 residues. CDR3: CARETGDPHYETQYF. The CDR3 nucleotides read TGTGCCAGAGAAACCGGGGACCCCCATTATGAGACCCAGTACTTC.

The chain couples TRBV7-9 to TRBJ2-1; D gene unclear. Germline assignment: CDR1 SEHNR and CDR2 FQNEAQ (reference sequence). The germline V and J ends were trimmed by 1 base and 7 bases, with 8 bases remaining between them. This CDR3 is built from 13 residues. The CDR3 protein is CASSLVPGNEQFF. CDR3 coding DNA: TGTGCCAGCAGCTTAGTCCCGGGTAATGAGCAGTTCTTC.

The chain uses TRBV2 and TRBJ2-3, with D uncertain. The CDR3 is made up of 15 amino acids. V lost 4 bases and J lost 2, with 13 bases in between. Looked up from germline, CDR1 is SNHLY and CDR2 is FYNNEI. CDR3 region: CASSGRRVLTDTQYF. CDR3 DNA sequence: TGTGCCAGCAGTGGACGCCGGGTCCTCACAGATACGCAGTATTTT.

This clone was recorded a few times. This rearrangement joins TRBV30 to TRBJ1-1, with 8 bases identical to TRBD1. CDR1 GTSNPN and CDR2 SVGIG come from the germline V gene (reference sequence). Trimming cost V 0 bases and J 5 bases; bases outside gene matches: 5. CDR3 length equals 14 residues. The CDR3 nucleotides are TGTGCCTGGAGTGTACGACAGGGGCGGACTGAAGCTTTCTTT. Protein: CAWSVRQGRTEAFF.

This clone was counted once. The V and J genes are TRBV5-5 and TRBJ2-3; 13 bases match TRBD2. The ends lost 3 bases at V and 2 bases at J; junction bases unmatched: 6. This CDR3 has 17 residues. Germline values: CDR1 SGHKS, CDR2 YYEKEE (reference sequence). DNA for the CDR3: TGTGCCAGCAGCTACAGACTAGCGGGGGGCCACACAGATACGCAGTATTTT. This translates into CASSYRLAGGHTDTQYF.

The DNA for the CDR3 is TGTGCCAGCAGCCAAGATGGCAGGGACCGGAATGAAAAACTGTTTTTT. Translating it yields CASSQDGRDRNEKLFF. This chain uses TRBV14 with TRBJ1-4; perhaps TRBD1 as D (5 bases). Germline V gene sequence: CDR1 SGHDN, CDR2 FVKESK. The V end lost 0 bases, the J end lost 5 bases, and 13 bases lay between the germline ends. There are 16 residues in the CDR3.

This chain links TRBV28 with TRBJ1-2, with a tentative D call TRBD1 (6 bases). The CDR3 extends over 14 amino acids. The V and J ends lost 5 bases and 3 bases respectively, with 13 bases between them. Germline CDR1 is MDHEN and CDR2 is SYDVKM. CDR3 DNA: TGTGCCAGCAGTGTCCAGGGGCGCTACTATGGCTACACCTTC. As protein: CASSVQGRYYGYTF.

This chain connects TRBV19 to TRBJ2-1, with 14 bases matching TRBD2. Trimming cost V 10 bases and J 9 bases; bases outside gene matches: 14. The CDR3 runs 16 residues. CDR1 and CDR2 (germline): LNHDA, SQIVND (reference sequence). This CDR3 is CATHRPGTSGSGEQFF. The CDR3 region has the DNA TGTGCCACCCACAGACCCGGGACTAGCGGGAGCGGTGAGCAGTTCTTC.

The rearrangement uses TRBV5-1 and TRBJ1-1; a weak D match, TRBD1 (5 bases). The CDR3 contains 15 residues. V was trimmed by 0 bases and J by 4 bases, leaving 13 bases between them. Germline loops: CDR1 SGHRS, CDR2 YFSETQ. The CDR3 DNA reads TGCGCCAGCAGCTTGGTAGAGGGGCGAAGCACTGAAGCTTTCTTT. Translated, it gives CASSLVEGRSTEAFF. Full variable domain (rest looked up from reference TRBV5-1 and TRBJ1-1): KAGVTQTPRYLIKTRGQQVTLSCSPISGHRSVSWYQQTPGQGLQFLFEYFSETQRNKGNFPGRFSGRQFSNSRSEMNVSTLELGDSALYLCASSLVEGRSTEAFFGQGTRLTVV.

This clone showed up just a few times. This chain uses TRBV7-2 with TRBJ1-4; the match to TRBD1 covers 10 bases. The germline gives CDR1 SGHTA, CDR2 FQGNSA. The CDR3 spans 13 residues. V shed 5 bases and J 7 bases; nucleotides not matched to a gene: 1. CDR3 nucleotides: TGTGCCAGCAGCCGGGACAGGGGTGAAAAACTGTTTTTT. Translation: CASSRDRGEKLFF.

The chain couples TRBV5-1 to TRBJ2-2, with D perhaps matching TRBD1 (6 bases). Trimming stripped 4 bases from V and 2 bases from J, with 9 bases between. Germline values: CDR1 SGHRS, CDR2 YFSETQ. This CDR3 has 14 amino acids. The CDR3 is CASSRDTNTGELFF. The CDR3 DNA reads TGCGCCAGCAGCCGGGACACTAACACCGGGGAGCTGTTTTTT.

The rearrangement joins TRBV4-2 to TRBJ2-3; D possibly uses TRBD1 or TRBD2 (5 bases each). CDR3 length: 19 residues. Germline lookup yields CDR1 LGHNA and CDR2 YNFKEQ. V dropped 3 bases and J dropped 2 bases, with 24 bases sitting between them. This chain's CDR3 is CASSQGDPLGRAITDTQYF. The CDR3 DNA sequence: TGTGCCAGCAGCCAGGGAGACCCCCTGGGCAGGGCAATCACAGATACGCAGTATTTT.

This clone has just one count. The chain recombines TRBV5-1 with TRBJ1-1; D not resolved. V lost 7 bases, J lost 1 base, and 11 bases lay in between. The CDR3 covers 13 residues. Germline CDR1 and CDR2: SGHRS and YFSETQ. CDR3 amino acids: CASFRAGNTEAFF. The CDR3 DNA reads TGCGCCAGCTTCCGCGCCGGGAACACTGAAGCTTTCTTT.